This paragraph covers one T cell receptor beta chain sequence. The data were produced by immunoSEQ multiplex PCR, yet TCRdb's version contains in-frame clones alone and is incomplete. Of some 22,000 clones detected, 95% appear once; the ten largest clones hold under 20%. The sample's treatment: preoperative locoregional IRX-2 cytokine immunotherapy. Patients received preoperative, locoregional IRX-2 cytokine immunotherapy in a phase Ib study. The data derive from a study of preoperative IRX-2 immunotherapy in early breast cancer. The CDR3 sequence is 13 residues long. Germline V gives CDR1 GTSNPN, CDR2 SVGIG (reference sequence). Trimming took 4 bases from V and 7 from J; bases not matched to a gene: 4.

This receptor was obtained from a human donor with breast cancer. The chain is built from TRBV30 and TRBJ2-4, with 10 bases fitting TRBD2. The sample consisted of tumor tissue, taken after IRX-2 immunotherapy. CDR3: CAWKLAGMNIQYF. The CDR3 DNA follows: TGTGCCTGGAAACTAGCGGGGATGAACATTCAGTACTTC.